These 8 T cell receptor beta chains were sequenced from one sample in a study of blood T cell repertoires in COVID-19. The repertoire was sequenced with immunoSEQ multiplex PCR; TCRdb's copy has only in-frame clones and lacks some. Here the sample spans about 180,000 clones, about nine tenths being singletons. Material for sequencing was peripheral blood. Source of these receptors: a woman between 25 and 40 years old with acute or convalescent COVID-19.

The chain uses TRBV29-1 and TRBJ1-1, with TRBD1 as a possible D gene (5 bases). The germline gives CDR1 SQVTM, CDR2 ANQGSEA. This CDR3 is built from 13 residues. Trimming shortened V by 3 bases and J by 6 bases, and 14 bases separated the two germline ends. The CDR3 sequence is CSVEKGRRPEAFF. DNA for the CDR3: TGCAGCGTTGAGAAGGGGCGGCGGCCTGAAGCTTTCTTT.

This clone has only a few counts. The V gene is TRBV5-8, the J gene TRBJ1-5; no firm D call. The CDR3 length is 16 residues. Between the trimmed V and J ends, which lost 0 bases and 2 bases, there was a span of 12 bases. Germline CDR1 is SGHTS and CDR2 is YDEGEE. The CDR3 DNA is TGTGCCAGCAGCTTGGCCGGGAGGTTTGGCAATCAGCCCCAGCATTTT. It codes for CASSLAGRFGNQPQHF.

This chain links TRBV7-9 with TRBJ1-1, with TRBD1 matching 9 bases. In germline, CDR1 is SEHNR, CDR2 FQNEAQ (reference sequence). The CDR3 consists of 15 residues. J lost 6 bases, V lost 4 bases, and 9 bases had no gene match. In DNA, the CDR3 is TGTGCCAGCAGCTCGGGCGACAGGGGGAGGGCTGAAGCTTTCTTT. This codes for CASSSGDRGRAEAFF.

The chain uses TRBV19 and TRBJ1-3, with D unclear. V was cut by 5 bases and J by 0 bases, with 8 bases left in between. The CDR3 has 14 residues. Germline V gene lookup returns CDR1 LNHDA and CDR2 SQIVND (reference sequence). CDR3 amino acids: CASSPEISGNTIYF. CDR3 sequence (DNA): TGTGCCAGTAGTCCCGAGATCTCTGGAAACACCATATATTTT. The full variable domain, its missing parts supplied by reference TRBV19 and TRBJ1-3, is DGGITQSPKYLFRKEGQNVTLSCEQNLNHDAMYWYRQDPGQGLRLIYYSQIVNDFQKGDIAEGYSVSREKKESFPLTVTSAQKNPTAFYLCASSPEISGNTIYFGEGSWLTVV.

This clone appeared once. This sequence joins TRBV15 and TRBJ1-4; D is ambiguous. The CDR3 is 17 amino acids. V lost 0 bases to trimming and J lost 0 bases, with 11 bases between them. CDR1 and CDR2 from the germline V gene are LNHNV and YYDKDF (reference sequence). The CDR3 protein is CATSRDGGGTTNEKLFF. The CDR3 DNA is TGTGCCACCAGCAGAGACGGTGGAGGCACAACTAATGAAAAACTGTTTTTT.

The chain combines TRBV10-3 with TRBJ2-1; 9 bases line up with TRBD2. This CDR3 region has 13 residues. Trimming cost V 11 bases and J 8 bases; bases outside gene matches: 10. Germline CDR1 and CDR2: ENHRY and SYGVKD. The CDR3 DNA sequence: TGTGCCGTAGGGACTAGCCTTTCGGATGAGCAGTTCTTC. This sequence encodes CAVGTSLSDEQFF.

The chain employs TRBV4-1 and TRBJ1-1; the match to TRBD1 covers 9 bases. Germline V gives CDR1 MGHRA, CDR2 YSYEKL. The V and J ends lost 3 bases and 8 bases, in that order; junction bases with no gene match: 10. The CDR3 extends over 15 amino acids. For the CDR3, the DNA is TGCGCCAGCAGCCACCCCGGGACAGGGATGGGGGAAGCTTTCTTT. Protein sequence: CASSHPGTGMGEAFF.

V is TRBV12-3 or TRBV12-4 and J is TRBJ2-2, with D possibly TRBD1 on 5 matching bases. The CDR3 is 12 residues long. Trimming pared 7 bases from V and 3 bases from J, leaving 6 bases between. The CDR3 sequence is CASTRDTGELFF. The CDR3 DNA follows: TGTGCCAGCACCAGGGACACCGGGGAGCTGTTTTTT.